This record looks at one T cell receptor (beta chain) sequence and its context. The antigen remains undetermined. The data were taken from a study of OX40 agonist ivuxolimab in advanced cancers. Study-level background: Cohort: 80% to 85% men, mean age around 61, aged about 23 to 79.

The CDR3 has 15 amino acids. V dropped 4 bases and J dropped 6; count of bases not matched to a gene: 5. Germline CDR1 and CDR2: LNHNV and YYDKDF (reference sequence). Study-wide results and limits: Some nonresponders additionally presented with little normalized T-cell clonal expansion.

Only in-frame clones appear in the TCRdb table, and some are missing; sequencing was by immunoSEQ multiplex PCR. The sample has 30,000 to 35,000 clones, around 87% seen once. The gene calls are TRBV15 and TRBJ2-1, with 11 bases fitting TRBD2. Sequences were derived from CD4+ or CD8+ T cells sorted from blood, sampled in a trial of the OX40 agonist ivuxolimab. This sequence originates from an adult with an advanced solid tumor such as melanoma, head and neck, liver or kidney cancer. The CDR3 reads CATSTPSGRFNEQFF. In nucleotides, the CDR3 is TGTGCCACCAGCACCCCTAGCGGGAGGTTCAATGAGCAGTTCTTC.